The clone carrying this TCR beta chain was observed many times. Its antigen is unidentified. The data originate from a study of glioma-infiltrating T cells. The iRepertoire nested amplicon-rescue multiplex PCR amplified TCR alpha and beta CDR3s from RNA. Input was roughly 100-450 ng of tissue mRNA or PBMC total RNA. TCRdb reanalysed the multiplex PCR reads using MiXCR and keeps one entry per CDR3 protein. The sample lists 150,000 to 200,000 distinct CDR3 sequences, approximately 30% occurring once. Study-wide findings and caveats: Tissue-blood divergence was below expectation in non-neoplastic patients, above in gliomas. Only very few CDR3 sequences appeared in both tissue and blood.

There are 16 residues in the CDR3. The V gene's germline CDR1 is DFQATT and CDR2 SNEGSKA (reference sequence). With 1 base removed from V and 6 bases from J, the gap between germline ends came to 19 bases. V usage is TRBV20-1 and J usage is TRBJ2-1; no firm D call. This receptor was taken from a human donor with low-grade glioma or glioblastoma, undergoing nonglioma brain surgery, or in good health (not recorded which). The sequenced sample was glioma tissue, nonneoplastic brain tissue, or PBMCs (not recorded which). The chain's CDR3 is CSARGEGSPPSNEQFF. In DNA form, the CDR3 reads TGCAGTGCTAGAGGAGAAGGGTCCCCTCCCTCCAATGAGCAGTTCTTC.